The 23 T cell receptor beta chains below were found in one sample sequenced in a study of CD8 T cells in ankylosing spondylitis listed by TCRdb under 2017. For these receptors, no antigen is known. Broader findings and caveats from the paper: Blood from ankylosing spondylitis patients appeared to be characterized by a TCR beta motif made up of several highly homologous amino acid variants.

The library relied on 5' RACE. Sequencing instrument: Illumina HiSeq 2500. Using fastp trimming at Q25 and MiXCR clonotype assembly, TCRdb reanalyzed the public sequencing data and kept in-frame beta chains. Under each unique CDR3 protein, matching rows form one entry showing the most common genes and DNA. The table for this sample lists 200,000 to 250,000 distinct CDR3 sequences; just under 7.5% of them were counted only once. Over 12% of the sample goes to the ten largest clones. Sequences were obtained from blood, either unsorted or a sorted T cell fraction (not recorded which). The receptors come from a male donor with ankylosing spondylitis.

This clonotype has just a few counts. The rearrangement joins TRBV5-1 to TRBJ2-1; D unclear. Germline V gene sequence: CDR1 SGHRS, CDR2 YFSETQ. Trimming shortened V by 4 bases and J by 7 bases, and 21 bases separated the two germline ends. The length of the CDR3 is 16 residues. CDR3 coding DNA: TGCGCCAGCAGCCTCTCTCCGGGCCTAATGAGGAATGAGCAGTTCTTC. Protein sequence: CASSLSPGLMRNEQFF.

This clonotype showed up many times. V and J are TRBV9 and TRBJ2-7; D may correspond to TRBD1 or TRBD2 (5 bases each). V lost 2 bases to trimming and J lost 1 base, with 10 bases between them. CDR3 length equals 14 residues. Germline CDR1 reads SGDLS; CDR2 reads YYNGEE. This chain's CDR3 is CASSVGTASYEQYF. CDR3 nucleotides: TGTGCCAGCAGCGTCGGGACGGCGTCCTACGAGCAGTACTTC. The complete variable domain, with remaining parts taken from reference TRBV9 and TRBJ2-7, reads DSGVTQTPKHLITATGQRVTLRCSPRSGDLSVYWYQQSLDQGLQFLIQYYNGEERAKGNILERFSAQQFPDLHSELNLSSLELGDSALYFCASSVGTASYEQYFGPGTRLTVT.

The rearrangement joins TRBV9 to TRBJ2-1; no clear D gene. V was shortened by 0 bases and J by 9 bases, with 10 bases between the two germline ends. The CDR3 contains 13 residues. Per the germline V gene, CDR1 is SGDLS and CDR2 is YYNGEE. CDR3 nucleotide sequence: TGTGCCAGCAGCGTAGTGGCCGCCAGTGAGCAGTTCTTC. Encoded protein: CASSVVAASEQFF.

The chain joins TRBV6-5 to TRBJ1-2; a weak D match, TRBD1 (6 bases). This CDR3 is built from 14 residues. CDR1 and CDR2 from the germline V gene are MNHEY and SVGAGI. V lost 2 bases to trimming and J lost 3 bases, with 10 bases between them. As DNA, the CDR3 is TGTGCCAGCAGTTACGGCAGGGGCGACTATGGCTACACCTTC. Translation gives CASSYGRGDYGYTF.

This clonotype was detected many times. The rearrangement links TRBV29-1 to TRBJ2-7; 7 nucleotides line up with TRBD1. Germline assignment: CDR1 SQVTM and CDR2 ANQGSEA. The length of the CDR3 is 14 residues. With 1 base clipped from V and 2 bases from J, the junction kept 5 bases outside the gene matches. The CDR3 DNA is TGCAGCGTTGAAGGCGAGACAGGGACCTACGAGCAGTACTTC. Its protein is CSVEGETGTYEQYF.

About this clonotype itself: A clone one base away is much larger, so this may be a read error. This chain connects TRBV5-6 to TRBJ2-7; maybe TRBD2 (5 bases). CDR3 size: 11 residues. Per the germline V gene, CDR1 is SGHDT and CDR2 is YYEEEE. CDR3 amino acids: CASSGLTIQRF. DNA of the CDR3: TGTGCCAGCAGCGGACTGACCATTCAGCGCTTC. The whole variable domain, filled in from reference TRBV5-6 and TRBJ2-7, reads DAGVTQSPTHLIKTRGQQVTLRCSPKSGHDTVSWYQQALGQGPQFIFQYYEEEERQRGNFPDRFSGHQFPNYSSELNVNALLLGDSALYLCASSGLTIQRFGPGTRLTVT.

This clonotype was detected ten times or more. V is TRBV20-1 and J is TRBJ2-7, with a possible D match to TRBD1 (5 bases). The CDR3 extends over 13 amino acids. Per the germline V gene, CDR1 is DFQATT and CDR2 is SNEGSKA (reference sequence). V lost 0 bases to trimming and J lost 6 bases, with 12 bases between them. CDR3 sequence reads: CSARDHQGREQYF. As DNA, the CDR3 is TGCAGTGCTAGAGATCACCAGGGTCGCGAGCAGTACTTC.

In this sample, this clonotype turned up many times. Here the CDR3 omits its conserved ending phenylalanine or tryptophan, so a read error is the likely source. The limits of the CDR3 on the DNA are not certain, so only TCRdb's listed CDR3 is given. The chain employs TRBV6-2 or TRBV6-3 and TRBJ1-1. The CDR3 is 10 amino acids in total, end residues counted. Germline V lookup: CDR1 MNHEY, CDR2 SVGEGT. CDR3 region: CASSYMEDSG.

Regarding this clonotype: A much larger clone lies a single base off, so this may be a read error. The CDR3 spells CASSSTGGEPNYGYIF. DNA of the CDR3: TGTGCCAGCAGTTCGACAGGGGGGGAACCCAACTATGGCTACATCTTC. V and J are TRBV7-8 and TRBJ1-2; the match to TRBD1 covers 9 bases. Germline loops: CDR1 SGHVS, CDR2 FQNEAQ. CDR3 length: 16 residues. Variable domain in full (rest from reference TRBV7-8 and TRBJ1-2): GAGVSQSPRYKVAKRGQDVALRCDPISGHVSLFWYQQALGQGPEFLTYFQNEAQLDKSGLPSDRFFAERPEGSVSTLKIQRTQQEDSAVYLCASSSTGGEPNYGYIFGSGTRLTVV.

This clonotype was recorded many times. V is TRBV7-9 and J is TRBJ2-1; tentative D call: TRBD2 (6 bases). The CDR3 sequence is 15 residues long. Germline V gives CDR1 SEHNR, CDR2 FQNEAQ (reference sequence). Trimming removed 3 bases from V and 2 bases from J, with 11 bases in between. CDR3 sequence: CASSFNGGTYNEQFF. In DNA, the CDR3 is TGTGCCAGCAGCTTCAACGGGGGAACCTACAATGAGCAGTTCTTC.

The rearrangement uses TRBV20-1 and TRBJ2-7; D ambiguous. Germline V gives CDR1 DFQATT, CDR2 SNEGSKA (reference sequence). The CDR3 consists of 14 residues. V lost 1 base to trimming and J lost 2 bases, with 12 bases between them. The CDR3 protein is CSARGTATAYEQYF. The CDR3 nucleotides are TGCAGTGCTAGAGGTACCGCGACGGCCTACGAGCAGTACTTC.

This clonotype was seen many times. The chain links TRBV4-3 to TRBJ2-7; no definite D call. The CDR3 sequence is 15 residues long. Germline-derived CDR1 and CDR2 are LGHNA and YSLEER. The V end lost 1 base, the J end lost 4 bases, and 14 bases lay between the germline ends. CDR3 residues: CASSQGLGKGYEQYF. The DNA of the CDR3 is TGCGCCAGCAGCCAAGGATTAGGCAAGGGTTACGAGCAGTACTTC.

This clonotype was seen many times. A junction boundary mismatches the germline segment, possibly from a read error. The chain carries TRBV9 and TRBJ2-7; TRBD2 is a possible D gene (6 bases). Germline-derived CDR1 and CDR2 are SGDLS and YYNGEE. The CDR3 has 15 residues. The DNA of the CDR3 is TGTGCCAGCAGCGCTTCACGTAGCGGATCCTACGGGCAGTACTTC. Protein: CASSASRSGSYGQYF. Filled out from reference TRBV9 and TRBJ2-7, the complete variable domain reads DSGVTQTPKHLITATGQRVTLRCSPRSGDLSVYWYQQSLDQGLQFLIQYYNGEERAKGNILERFSAQQFPDLHSELNLSSLELGDSALYFCASSASRSGSYGQYFGPGTRLTVT.

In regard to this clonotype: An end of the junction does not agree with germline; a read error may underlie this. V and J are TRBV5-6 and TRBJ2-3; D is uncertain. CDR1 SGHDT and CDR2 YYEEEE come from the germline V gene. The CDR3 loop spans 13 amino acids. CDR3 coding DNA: TGTGCCATCAGCCCCGTGGTTACAGATACGCAGTATTTT. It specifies CAISPVVTDTQYF.

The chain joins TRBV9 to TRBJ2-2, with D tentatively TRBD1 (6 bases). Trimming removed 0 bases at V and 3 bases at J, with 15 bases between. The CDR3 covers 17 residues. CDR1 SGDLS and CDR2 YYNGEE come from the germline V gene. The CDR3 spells CASSVDRVVGYTGELFF. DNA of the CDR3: TGTGCCAGCAGCGTAGACAGGGTCGTTGGTTACACCGGGGAGCTGTTTTTT.

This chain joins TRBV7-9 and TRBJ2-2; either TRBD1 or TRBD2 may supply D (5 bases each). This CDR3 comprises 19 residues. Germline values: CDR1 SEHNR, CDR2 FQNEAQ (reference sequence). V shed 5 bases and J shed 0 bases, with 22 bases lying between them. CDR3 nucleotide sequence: TGTGCCAGCAGCCGTTCCTCCGGGACGGTCATAGCGAACACCGGGGAGCTGTTTTTT. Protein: CASSRSSGTVIANTGELFF.

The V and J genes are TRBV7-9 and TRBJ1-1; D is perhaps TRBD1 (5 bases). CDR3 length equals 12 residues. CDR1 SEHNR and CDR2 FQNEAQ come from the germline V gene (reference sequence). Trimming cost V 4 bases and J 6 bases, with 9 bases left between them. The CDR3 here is CASSSGTSEAFF. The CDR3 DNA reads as TGTGCCAGCAGCTCAGGGACGTCTGAAGCTTTCTTT.

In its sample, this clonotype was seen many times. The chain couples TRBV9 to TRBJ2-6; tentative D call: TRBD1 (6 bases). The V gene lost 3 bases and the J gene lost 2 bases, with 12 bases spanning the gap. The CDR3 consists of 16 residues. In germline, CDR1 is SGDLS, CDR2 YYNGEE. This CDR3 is CASSDGTPPGANVLTF. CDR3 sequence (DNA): TGTGCCAGCAGCGATGGGACACCCCCTGGGGCCAACGTCCTGACTTTC.

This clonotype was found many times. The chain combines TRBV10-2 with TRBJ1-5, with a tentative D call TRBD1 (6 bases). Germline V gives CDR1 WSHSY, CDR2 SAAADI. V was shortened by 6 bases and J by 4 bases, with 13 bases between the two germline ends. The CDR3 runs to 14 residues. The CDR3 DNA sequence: TGCGCCAGCAGCACAGGGACGGTGAATCAGCCCCAGCATTTT. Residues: CASSTGTVNQPQHF.

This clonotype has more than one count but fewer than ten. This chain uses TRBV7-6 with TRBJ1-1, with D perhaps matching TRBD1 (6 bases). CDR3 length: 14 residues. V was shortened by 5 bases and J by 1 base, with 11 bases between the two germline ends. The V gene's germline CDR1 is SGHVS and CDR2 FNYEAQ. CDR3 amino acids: CASSPGDTNTEAFF. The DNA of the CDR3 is TGTGCCAGCAGCCCGGGGGACACGAACACTGAAGCTTTCTTT.

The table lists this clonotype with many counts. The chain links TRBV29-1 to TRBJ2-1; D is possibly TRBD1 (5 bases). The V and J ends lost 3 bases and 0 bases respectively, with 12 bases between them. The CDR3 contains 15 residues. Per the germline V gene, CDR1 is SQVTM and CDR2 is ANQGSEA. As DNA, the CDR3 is TGCAGCGTTGATGCAGGGATGGTCTCCTACAATGAGCAGTTCTTC. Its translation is CSVDAGMVSYNEQFF.

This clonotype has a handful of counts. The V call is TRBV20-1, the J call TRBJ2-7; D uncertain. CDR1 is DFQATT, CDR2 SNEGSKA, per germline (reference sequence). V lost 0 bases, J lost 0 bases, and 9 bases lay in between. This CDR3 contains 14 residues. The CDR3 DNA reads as TGCAGTGCTAGAGATGGTAAGAGCTCCTACGAGCAGTACTTC. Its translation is CSARDGKSSYEQYF.

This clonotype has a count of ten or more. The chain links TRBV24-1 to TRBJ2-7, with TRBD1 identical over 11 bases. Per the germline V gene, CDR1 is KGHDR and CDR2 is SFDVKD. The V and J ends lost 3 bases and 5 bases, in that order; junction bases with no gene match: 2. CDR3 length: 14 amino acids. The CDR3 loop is CATSDGQGANEQYF. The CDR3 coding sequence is TGTGCCACCAGTGATGGACAGGGGGCGAACGAGCAGTACTTC.